What follows are 11 T cell receptor beta chains derived from one specimen sequenced in a study of graft-versus-host responses after intestinal transplantation. Intraepithelial plus lamina propria lymphocytes were released by processing graft tissue. Sequencing used immunoSEQ multiplex PCR; TCRdb keeps in-frame clones, though not all of them. Of 11,000 to 15,000 clones in the sample, around three quarters were seen once. Specimen: ileum tissue, collected approximately 26 days after intestinal transplant. The receptors shown here come from a human patient who received an intestinal transplant, so some T cells may come from the graft donor.

The count of this clone is one. The rearrangement joins TRBV5-1 to TRBJ2-3, with TRBD1 matching 10 bases. This CDR3 is 16 amino acids long. Germline CDR1 is SGHRS and CDR2 is YFSETQ. Losses at the gene ends were 4 bases for V and 3 bases for J; bases not matched to a gene: 8. CDR3 sequence reads: CASSPPTGGGTDTQYF. DNA of the CDR3: TGCGCCAGCAGCCCCCCGACAGGGGGCGGTACAGATACGCAGTATTTT.

The V and J genes are TRBV30 and TRBJ2-3; the D gene is possibly TRBD2 (7 bases). V was cut by 7 bases and J by 3 bases, with 20 bases left in between. The CDR3 totals 15 residues. CDR1 GTSNPN and CDR2 SVGIG come from the germline V gene (reference sequence). The CDR3 is CASEGGAFVTDTQYF. The CDR3 region has the DNA TGTGCCTCGGAAGGGGGGGCGTTCGTTACAGATACGCAGTATTTT.

This chain uses TRBV7-8 with TRBJ1-5; 7 nucleotides agree with TRBD1. CDR3 length equals 17 residues. Germline V gene sequence: CDR1 SGHVS, CDR2 FQNEAQ. Trimming cost V 5 bases and J 0 bases; bases outside gene matches: 10. Here the CDR3 reads CASSLSGGGDSNQPQHF. The CDR3 DNA is TGTGCCAGCAGCCTAAGCGGAGGGGGCGATAGCAATCAGCCCCAGCATTTT.

This chain uses TRBV18 with TRBJ2-7, with 9 nucleotides matching TRBD2. The CDR3 contains 13 residues. Losses at the gene ends were 5 bases for V and 3 bases for J; bases not matched to a gene: 2. Per germline, CDR1 KGHSH and CDR2 LQKENI. The CDR3 DNA reads as TGTGCCAGCTCAACTAGCGGGCGCTACGAGCAGTACTTC. Protein: CASSTSGRYEQYF.

The chain couples TRBV9 to TRBJ1-2; D remains ambiguous. The CDR3 is 13 amino acids. CDR1 SGDLS and CDR2 YYNGEE come from the germline V gene. The V and J ends lost 0 bases and 6 bases respectively, with 9 bases between them. The CDR3 region has the DNA TGTGCCAGCAGCGTAGCTGTCAGGAATGGCTACACCTTC. The encoded protein is CASSVAVRNGYTF.

This clone was counted between two and nine times. The chain combines TRBV5-8 with TRBJ2-3, with a weak D call TRBD1 (5 bases). The CDR3 length is 17 residues. Trimming took off 1 base at V and 1 base at J, with 16 bases between the two ends. The germline V gene has CDR1 SGHTS and CDR2 YDEGEE. Here the CDR3 reads CASSLLFQGLGTDTQYF. The CDR3 DNA reads as TGTGCCAGCAGCTTGCTTTTCCAGGGATTGGGCACAGATACGCAGTATTTT.

The V gene is TRBV28, the J gene TRBJ2-3; possibly TRBD2 for D (6 bases). This CDR3 contains 15 residues. The V and J ends lost 5 bases and 0 bases respectively, with 12 bases between them. Germline V CDR1 and CDR2: MDHEN, SYDVKM. CDR3 in amino acids: CASSGGYTSTDTQYF. The CDR3 nucleotides read TGTGCCAGCAGTGGGGGGTACACTAGCACAGATACGCAGTATTTT. Combining the CDR3 with reference TRBV28 and TRBJ2-3 gives the whole variable domain DVKVTQSSRYLVKRTGEKVFLECVQDMDHENMFWYRQDPGLGLRLIYFSYDVKMKEKGDIPEGYSVSREKKERFSLILESASTNQTSMYLCASSGGYTSTDTQYFGPGTRLTVL.

This rearrangement joins TRBV28 to TRBJ2-1; 11 bases agree with TRBD2. This CDR3 has 17 amino acids. In germline, CDR1 is MDHEN, CDR2 SYDVKM. The J segment lost 0 bases and the V segment lost 2 bases, leaving 3 bases of the junction unmatched. The CDR3 sequence is CASSLTSGGYSYNEQFF. In DNA form, the CDR3 reads TGTGCCAGCAGTTTAACTAGCGGGGGTTACTCCTACAATGAGCAGTTCTTC.

The CDR3 is CASSQKSGGANPPGELFF. The CDR3, as DNA: TGCGCCAGCAGCCAGAAAAGCGGGGGGGCCAATCCACCCGGGGAGCTGTTTTTT. V gene TRBV4-1 combines with J gene TRBJ2-2, with 10 bases fitting TRBD2. CDR1 is MGHRA, CDR2 YSYEKL, per germline. V lost 3 bases and J lost 6; bases outside the gene matches: 13. This CDR3 spans 18 amino acids.

The V and J genes are TRBV28 and TRBJ2-3; 11 bases fit TRBD1. Trimming took 5 bases from V and 1 from J; bases not matched to a gene: 2. Per germline, CDR1 MDHEN and CDR2 SYDVKM. CDR3 length equals 15 residues. In DNA, the CDR3 is TGTGCCAGCAGTCGGACAGGGGGCGGCACAGATACGCAGTATTTT. Translated: CASSRTGGGTDTQYF.

CDR3 in amino acids: CASSRTGGSYNSPLHF. The CDR3 region has the DNA TGTGCCAGCAGTCGGACAGGGGGTTCCTATAATTCACCCCTCCACTTT. The chain has TRBV27 and TRBJ1-6; 10 bases align to TRBD1. The CDR3 contains 16 residues. Trimming at V came to 5 bases and at J to 1 base, leaving 2 bases not matched to a gene. Germline CDR1 reads MNHEY; CDR2 reads SMNVEV (reference sequence).